The 8 T cell receptor beta chains in this list originate from one sample, sequenced in a study of blood T cell repertoires in COVID-19. Profiled with immunoSEQ multiplex PCR; TCRdb holds only in-frame clones, not every one. The data hold roughly 280,000 clones, with 88% observed a single time. The material sequenced was PBMCs or T cells enriched from blood (not recorded which). The receptors shown here come from a woman aged 45-65 years who had recovered from COVID-19.

This clone was found a few times. The sample carries other DNA sequences with the same CDR3. The rearrangement links TRBV19 to TRBJ2-3, with 12 bases matching TRBD1. The CDR3 runs to 14 residues. The junction had 4 bases not matched to a gene; V was cut back by 9 bases and J by 3 bases. The germline V gene encodes CDR1 LNHDA and CDR2 SQIVND (reference sequence). The DNA of the CDR3 is TGTGCCAGCAAGGGACAGGGGGCGACAGATACGCAGTATTTT. It encodes CASKGQGATDTQYF.

The chain couples TRBV24-1 to TRBJ2-1; 10 nucleotides line up with TRBD2. Trimming cost V 4 bases and J 8 bases; bases outside gene matches: 10. The CDR3 has 16 residues. Germline loops: CDR1 KGHDR, CDR2 SFDVKD. For the CDR3, the DNA is TGTGCCACCAGTGACCCGAAAGCGGGAGGGTTTCATGAGCAGTTCTTC. This sequence encodes CATSDPKAGGFHEQFF.

The gene calls are TRBV10-3 and TRBJ2-1; 12 nucleotides line up with TRBD2. The CDR3 totals 14 residues. CDR1 and CDR2 (germline): ENHRY, SYGVKD. V gave up 5 bases and J gave up 13 bases; unmatched junction bases: 9. Written as DNA, the CDR3 is TGTGCCATCAGTAGGACTAGCGGGACCTGGGGCCAGTTCTTC. Its translation: CAISRTSGTWGQFF.

This chain uses TRBV11-2 with TRBJ2-3; 11 bases are a match to TRBD2. Per the germline V gene, CDR1 is SGHAT and CDR2 is FQNNGV. The CDR3 length is 17 residues. V was clipped by 0 bases and J by 4 bases; unmatched bases: 6. This chain's CDR3 is CASSLDRLAGGPDTQYF. CDR3 DNA sequence: TGTGCCAGCAGCTTAGACAGGCTAGCGGGAGGTCCAGATACGCAGTATTTT.

This clone has more than one count but fewer than ten. The genes are TRBV9 and TRBJ1-2, with a possible D match to TRBD1 (6 bases). V lost 3 bases, J lost 7 bases, and 13 bases lay in between. CDR3 length equals 13 residues. The germline gives CDR1 SGDLS, CDR2 YYNGEE. The CDR3 nucleotides read TGTGCCAGCAGCGATCCGGACAGCCCTGGCTACACCTTC. Translated: CASSDPDSPGYTF.

The chain has TRBV7-9 and TRBJ2-5, with 9 bases fitting TRBD1. Trimming cost V 1 base and J 2 bases; bases outside gene matches: 11. Germline V gene lookup returns CDR1 SEHNR and CDR2 FQNEAQ (reference sequence). The CDR3 covers 18 residues. Here the CDR3 DNA reads TGTGCCAGCAGCTTAGGGGCAACAGGGGGCGCGCCTCAAGAGACCCAGTACTTC. Its protein product is CASSLGATGGAPQETQYF.

This clone was seen a handful of times. This chain joins TRBV5-6 and TRBJ1-5, with TRBD1 as a possible D gene (6 bases). The CDR3 length is 15 residues. Trimming shortened V by 1 base and J by 1 base, and 9 bases separated the two germline ends. Germline V gives CDR1 SGHDT, CDR2 YYEEEE. The CDR3, as DNA: TGTGCCAGCAGCTTGACAGGGCTGAGCAATCAGCCCCAGCATTTT. As protein: CASSLTGLSNQPQHF.

The CDR3 nucleotides read TGTGCCAGCAAACAGACACCTACACAAGAGACCCAGTACTTC. Translated: CASKQTPTQETQYF. The chain is built from TRBV5-4 and TRBJ2-5; D uncertain. Trimming left V 6 bases short and J 2 bases short, with 14 bases between. This CDR3 has 14 amino acids. Germline lookup yields CDR1 SGHNT and CDR2 YYREEE (reference sequence).